The clone carrying this T cell receptor beta chain was detected ten times or more. The sample belongs to a study of T cells in Graves' hyperthyroidism and ophthalmopathy. Authors of the study amplified TCR beta CDR3 regions from RNA transcripts. The TCR CDR3 was amplified in a first-round RT-PCR using the HTBI primer set. TCRdb ran MiXCR on the multiplex PCR reads and lists one entry per CDR3 protein. In the table there are around 300,000 distinct CDR3 sequences, roughly 14% of which are singletons. This CDR3 spans 17 amino acids. Germline-derived CDR1 and CDR2 are SGHAT and FQNNGV. V lost 0 bases and J 4 bases, leaving 15 bases between the germline ends.

The chain recombines TRBV11-2 with TRBJ2-2, with TRBD1 as a possible D gene (6 bases). The TCR was taken from a young woman with Graves' hyperthyroidism. Sequencing used blood. This chain's CDR3 is CASSLEGWGPGTGELFF. The CDR3 DNA reads as TGTGCCAGCAGCTTAGAGGGGTGGGGGCCCGGCACCGGGGAGCTGTTTTTT. The variable domain in full, completed from reference TRBV11-2 and TRBJ2-2, reads EAGVAQSPRYKIIEKRQSVAFWCNPISGHATLYWYQQILGQGPKLLIQFQNNGVVDDSQLPKDRFSAERLKGVDSTLKIQPAKLEDSAVYLCASSLEGWGPGTGELFFGEGSRLTVL.